This T cell receptor beta chain was captured by sequencing in a study of cytomegalovirus exposure and HLA in healthy donors. General study results and limits: Further analysis was carried out later, and it showed several of the most significant clusters appearing linked to common viral pathogens.

The CDR3 loop spans 13 amino acids. V was cut by 2 bases and J by 1 base, with 6 bases left in between. Germline CDR1 reads MNHEY; CDR2 reads SMNVEV (reference sequence). Concerning this clone: Its target is unknown.

PCR employed 60 Vbeta and 13 Jbeta primers. Data came from immunoSEQ multiplex PCR; TCRdb stores just in-frame clones and leaves some out. Among some 180,000 clones listed, 76% were seen once. The TCR sequence derives from a man between 18 and 29 years old in good health and CMV-seronegative. Sequenced material: PBMCs. The V call is TRBV27, the J call TRBJ2-7; D unclear. CDR3 bases: TGTGCCAGCAGTTTAAGCCCTTCCTACGAGCAGTACTTC. Its translation is CASSLSPSYEQYF.